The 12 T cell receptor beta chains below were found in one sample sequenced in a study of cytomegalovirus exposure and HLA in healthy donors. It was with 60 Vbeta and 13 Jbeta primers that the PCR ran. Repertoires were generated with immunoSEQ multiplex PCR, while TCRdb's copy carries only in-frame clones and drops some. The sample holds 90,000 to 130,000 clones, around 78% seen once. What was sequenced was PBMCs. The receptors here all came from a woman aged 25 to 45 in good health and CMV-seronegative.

The CDR3 nucleotides read TGTGCCAGCAGTTTAATATGGGGCAATGAAAAACTGTTTTTT. Protein sequence: CASSLIWGNEKLFF. V usage is TRBV27 and J usage is TRBJ1-4; tentative D call: TRBD1 (5 bases). Trimming stripped 2 bases from V and 5 bases from J, with 9 bases between. CDR1 MNHEY and CDR2 SMNVEV come from the germline V gene (reference sequence). The CDR3 consists of 14 residues.

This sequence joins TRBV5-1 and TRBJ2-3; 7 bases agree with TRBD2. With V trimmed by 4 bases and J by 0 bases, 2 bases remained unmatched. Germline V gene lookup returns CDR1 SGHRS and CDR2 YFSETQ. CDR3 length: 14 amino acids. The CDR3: CASSGGDSTDTQYF. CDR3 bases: TGCGCCAGCAGCGGGGGGGACAGCACAGATACGCAGTATTTT.

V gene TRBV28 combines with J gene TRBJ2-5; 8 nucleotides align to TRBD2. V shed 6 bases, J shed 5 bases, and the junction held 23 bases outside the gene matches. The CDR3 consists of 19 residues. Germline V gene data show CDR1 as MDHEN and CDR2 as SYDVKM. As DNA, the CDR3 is TGTGCCAGCAGCACGACGGGACTAGGGGTAAAAATGGAGATGGAGACCCAGTACTTC. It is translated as CASSTTGLGVKMEMETQYF.

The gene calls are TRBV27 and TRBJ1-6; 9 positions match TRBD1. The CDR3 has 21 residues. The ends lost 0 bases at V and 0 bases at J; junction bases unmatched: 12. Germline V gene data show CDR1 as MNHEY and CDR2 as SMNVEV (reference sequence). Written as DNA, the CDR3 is TGTGCCAGCAGTTTATCCTCGGACAGGGGATCTTTTAGCTCCTATAATTCACCCCTCCACTTT. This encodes CASSLSSDRGSFSSYNSPLHF.

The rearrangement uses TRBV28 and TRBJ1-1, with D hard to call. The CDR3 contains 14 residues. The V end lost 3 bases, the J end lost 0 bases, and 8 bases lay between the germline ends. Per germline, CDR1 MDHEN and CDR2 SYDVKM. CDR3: CASSFQTLNTEAFF. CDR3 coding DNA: TGTGCCAGCAGTTTCCAAACTTTGAACACTGAAGCTTTCTTT.

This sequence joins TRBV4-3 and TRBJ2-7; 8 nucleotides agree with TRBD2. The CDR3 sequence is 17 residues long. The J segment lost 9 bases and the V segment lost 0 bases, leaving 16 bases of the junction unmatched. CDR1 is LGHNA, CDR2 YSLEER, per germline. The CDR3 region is CASSQDFASGSEIRQYF. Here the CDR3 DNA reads TGCGCCAGCAGCCAAGATTTTGCCAGCGGGAGTGAAATTAGGCAGTACTTC.

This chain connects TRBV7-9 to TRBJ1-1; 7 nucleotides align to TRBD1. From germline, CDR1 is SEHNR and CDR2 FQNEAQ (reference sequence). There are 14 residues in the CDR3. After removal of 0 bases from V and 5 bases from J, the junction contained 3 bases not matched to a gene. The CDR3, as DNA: TGTGCCAGCAGCTTAGCAAGGACAGGAACTGAAGCTTTCTTT. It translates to CASSLARTGTEAFF.

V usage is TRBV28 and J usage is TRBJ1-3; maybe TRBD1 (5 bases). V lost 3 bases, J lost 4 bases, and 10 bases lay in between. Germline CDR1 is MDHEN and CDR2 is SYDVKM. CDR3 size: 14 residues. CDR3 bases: TGTGCCAGCAGTTTTTGGGGCGACGGAAACACCATATATTTT. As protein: CASSFWGDGNTIYF.

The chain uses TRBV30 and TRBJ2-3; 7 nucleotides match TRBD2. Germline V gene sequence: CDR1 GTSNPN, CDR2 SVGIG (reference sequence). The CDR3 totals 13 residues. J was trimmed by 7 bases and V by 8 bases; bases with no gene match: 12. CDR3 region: CASAPGGPNTQYF. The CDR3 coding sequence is TGTGCCAGCGCCCCGGGGGGACCAAATACGCAGTATTTT.

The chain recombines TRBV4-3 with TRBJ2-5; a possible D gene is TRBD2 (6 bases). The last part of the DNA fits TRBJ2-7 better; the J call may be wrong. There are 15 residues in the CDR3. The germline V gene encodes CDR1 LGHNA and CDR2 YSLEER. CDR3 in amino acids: CASSQEWRDLDEQYF. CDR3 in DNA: TGCGCCAGCAGCCAAGAGTGGCGGGACCTGGACGAGCAGTACTTC.

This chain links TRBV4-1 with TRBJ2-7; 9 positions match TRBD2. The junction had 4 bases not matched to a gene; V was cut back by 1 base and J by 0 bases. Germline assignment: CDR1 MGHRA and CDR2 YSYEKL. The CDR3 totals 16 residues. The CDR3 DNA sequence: TGCGCCAGCAGCCAAGGGGCTAGCGGGGCCTCCTACGAGCAGTACTTC. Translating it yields CASSQGASGASYEQYF.

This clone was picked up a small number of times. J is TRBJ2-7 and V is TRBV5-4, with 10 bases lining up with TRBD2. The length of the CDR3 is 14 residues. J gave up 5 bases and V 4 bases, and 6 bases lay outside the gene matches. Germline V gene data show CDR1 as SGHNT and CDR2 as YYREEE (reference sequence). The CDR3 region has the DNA TGTGCCAGCAGCGCGGGACTAGCGTCCCACGAGCAGTACTTC. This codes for CASSAGLASHEQYF. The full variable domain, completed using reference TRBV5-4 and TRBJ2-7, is ETGVTQSPTHLIKTRGQQVTLRCSSQSGHNTVSWYQQALGQGPQFIFQYYREEENGRGNFPPRFSGLQFPNYSSELNVNALELDDSALYLCASSAGLASHEQYFGPGTRLTVT.